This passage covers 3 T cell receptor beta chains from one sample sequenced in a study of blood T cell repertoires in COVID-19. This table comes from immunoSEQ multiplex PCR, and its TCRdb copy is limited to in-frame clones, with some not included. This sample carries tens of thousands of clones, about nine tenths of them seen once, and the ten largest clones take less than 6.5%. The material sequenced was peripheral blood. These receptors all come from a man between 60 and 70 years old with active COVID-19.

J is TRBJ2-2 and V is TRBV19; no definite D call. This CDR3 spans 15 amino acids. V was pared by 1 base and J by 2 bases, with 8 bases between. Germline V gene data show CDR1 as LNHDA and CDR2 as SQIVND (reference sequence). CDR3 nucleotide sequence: TGTGCCAGTAGTATAGCCAACAGAAACACCGGGGAGCTGTTTTTT. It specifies CASSIANRNTGELFF. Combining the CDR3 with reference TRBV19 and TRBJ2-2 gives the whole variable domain DGGITQSPKYLFRKEGQNVTLSCEQNLNHDAMYWYRQDPGQGLRLIYYSQIVNDFQKGDIAEGYSVSREKKESFPLTVTSAQKNPTAFYLCASSIANRNTGELFFGEGSRLTVL.

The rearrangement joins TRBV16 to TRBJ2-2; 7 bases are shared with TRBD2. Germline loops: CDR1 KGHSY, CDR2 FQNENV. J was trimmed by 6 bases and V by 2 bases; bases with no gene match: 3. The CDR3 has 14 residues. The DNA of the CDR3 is TGTGCCAGCAGCCAAGATCGGGGGGCCGGGGAGCTGTTTTTT. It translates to CASSQDRGAGELFF.

The DNA of the CDR3 is TGTGCCAGTAGTAATCGTGGAGACATTCAGTACTTC. Translation: CASSNRGDIQYF. This chain uses TRBV19 with TRBJ2-4, with D unclear. This CDR3 region has 12 residues. Per the germline V gene, CDR1 is LNHDA and CDR2 is SQIVND (reference sequence). Between the trimmed V and J ends, which lost 4 bases and 8 bases, there was a span of 9 bases.